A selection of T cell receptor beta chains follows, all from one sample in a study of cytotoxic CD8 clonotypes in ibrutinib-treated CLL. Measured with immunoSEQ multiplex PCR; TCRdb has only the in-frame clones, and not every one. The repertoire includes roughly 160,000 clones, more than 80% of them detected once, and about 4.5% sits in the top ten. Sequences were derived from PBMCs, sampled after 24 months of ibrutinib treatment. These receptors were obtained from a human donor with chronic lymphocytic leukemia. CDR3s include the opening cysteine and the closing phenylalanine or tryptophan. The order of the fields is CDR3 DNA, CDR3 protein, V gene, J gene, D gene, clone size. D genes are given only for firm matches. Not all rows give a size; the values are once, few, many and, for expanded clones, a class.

CDR3nt: TGTGCCAGCAGTGAAGGCAGGGTGGATGGCTACACCTTC
CDR3aa: CASSEGRVDGYTF
v_gene: TRBV2
j_gene: TRBJ1-2
d_gene: NA
abundance: few

CDR3nt: TGTGCCAGCAGCTTTCGGGGGCGTGGGGATACGCAGTATTTT
CDR3aa: CASSFRGRGDTQYF
v_gene: TRBV5-6
j_gene: TRBJ2-3
d_gene: NA
abundance: NA

CDR3nt: TGCGCCAGCAGACCCGGACAGGGAGGATTCTATGGCTACACCTTC
CDR3aa: CASRPGQGGFYGYTF
v_gene: TRBV4-1
j_gene: TRBJ1-2
d_gene: TRBD1
abundance: NA

CDR3nt: TGTGCCAGCAGTTACAACAGCGACAACTATGGCTACACCTTC
CDR3aa: CASSYNSDNYGYTF
v_gene: TRBV28
j_gene: TRBJ1-2
d_gene: NA
abundance: NA

CDR3nt: TGTGCCAGCAGTTACGGGGGGAATGAGCAGTTCTTC
CDR3aa: CASSYGGNEQFF
v_gene: TRBV6-6
j_gene: TRBJ2-1
d_gene: NA
abundance: NA

CDR3nt: TGTGCCAGCAGTTTAGGGGACAATCAGCCCCAGCATTTT
CDR3aa: CASSLGDNQPQHF
v_gene: TRBV6-5
j_gene: TRBJ1-5
d_gene: NA
abundance: NA

CDR3nt: TGTGCCAGCAGTTATCTACCGGGACAGGACCTTGAAGCTTTCTTT
CDR3aa: CASSYLPGQDLEAFF
v_gene: TRBV6-5
j_gene: TRBJ1-1
d_gene: TRBD1
abundance: NA

CDR3nt: TGTGCCACCAGCAGAGTCAGGGTGGGCACCGGGGAGCTGTTTTTT
CDR3aa: CATSRVRVGTGELFF
v_gene: TRBV15
j_gene: TRBJ2-2
d_gene: NA
abundance: NA

CDR3nt: TGTGCCTGGAGACGGACAGGGCAGGGTCAGCCCCAGCATTTT
CDR3aa: CAWRRTGQGQPQHF
v_gene: TRBV30
j_gene: TRBJ1-5
d_gene: TRBD1
abundance: NA

CDR3nt: TGTGCCAGCAGCTCCAGACCCCTCGACTGGACCAACACCGGGGAGCTGTTTTTT
CDR3aa: CASSSRPLDWTNTGELFF
v_gene: TRBV11-2
j_gene: TRBJ2-2
d_gene: NA
abundance: NA

CDR3nt: TGTGCCAGCAGCTTAGCGGCCCGAAGCACTGAAGCTTTCTTT
CDR3aa: CASSLAARSTEAFF
v_gene: TRBV7-8
j_gene: TRBJ1-1
d_gene: NA
abundance: once

CDR3nt: TGTGCCAGCAGCCGGTCCGGGGGCACCAATCAGCCCCAGCATTTT
CDR3aa: CASSRSGGTNQPQHF
v_gene: TRBV5-4
j_gene: TRBJ1-5
d_gene: NA
abundance: NA

CDR3nt: TGTGCCAGCAGTAGCCAGGGGCACACAGATACGCAGTATTTT
CDR3aa: CASSSQGHTDTQYF
v_gene: TRBV2
j_gene: TRBJ2-3
d_gene: NA
abundance: NA

CDR3nt: TGTGCCACCAGCAGAGATAGGGGACAGGGAGGAAATGGCTACACCTTC
CDR3aa: CATSRDRGQGGNGYTF
v_gene: TRBV15
j_gene: TRBJ1-2
d_gene: TRBD1
abundance: NA